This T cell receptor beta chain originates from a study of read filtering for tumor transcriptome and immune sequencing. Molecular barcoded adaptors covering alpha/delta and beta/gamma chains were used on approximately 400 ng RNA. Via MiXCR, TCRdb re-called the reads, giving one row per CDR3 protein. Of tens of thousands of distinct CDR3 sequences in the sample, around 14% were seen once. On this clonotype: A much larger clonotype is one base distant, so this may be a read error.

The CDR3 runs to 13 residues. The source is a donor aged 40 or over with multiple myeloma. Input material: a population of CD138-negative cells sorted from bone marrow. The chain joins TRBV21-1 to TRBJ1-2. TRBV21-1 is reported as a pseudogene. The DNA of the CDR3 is TGTGCCAGCAGCACGAGGAAAAACTATGACTACACCTTC. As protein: CASSTRKNYDYTF.